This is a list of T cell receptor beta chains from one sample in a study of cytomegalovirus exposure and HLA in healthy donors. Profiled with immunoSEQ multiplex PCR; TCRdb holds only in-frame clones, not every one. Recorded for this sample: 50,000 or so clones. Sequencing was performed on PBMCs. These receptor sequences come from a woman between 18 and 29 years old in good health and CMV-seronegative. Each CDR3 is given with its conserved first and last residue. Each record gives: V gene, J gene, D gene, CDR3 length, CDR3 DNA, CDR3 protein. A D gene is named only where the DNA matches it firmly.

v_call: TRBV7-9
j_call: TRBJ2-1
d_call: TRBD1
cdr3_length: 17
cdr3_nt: TGTGCCAGCAGCTTAGCAACCTGGGGACAGAAGTACAATGAGCAGTTCTTC
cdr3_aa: CASSLATWGQKYNEQFF

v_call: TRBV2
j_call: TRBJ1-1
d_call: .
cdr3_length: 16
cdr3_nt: TGTGCCAGCAGTGAATCTCTAGTTGTGGCGGAGACTGAAGCTTTCTTT
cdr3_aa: CASSESLVVAETEAFF

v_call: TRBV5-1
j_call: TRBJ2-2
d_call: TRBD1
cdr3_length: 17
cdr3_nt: TGCGCCAGCAGCATACGGTCGACAGGGGGTAACACCGGGGAGCTGTTTTTT
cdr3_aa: CASSIRSTGGNTGELFF

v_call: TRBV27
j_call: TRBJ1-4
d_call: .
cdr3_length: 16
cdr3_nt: TGTGCCAGCAGCTTCACGGCGAGCGCAACTAATGAAAAACTGTTTTTT
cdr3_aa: CASSFTASATNEKLFF

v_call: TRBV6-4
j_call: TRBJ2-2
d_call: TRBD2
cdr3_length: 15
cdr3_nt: TGTGCCAGCAGTGACGGACTAGCGGACACCGGGGAGCTGTTTTTT
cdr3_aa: CASSDGLADTGELFF

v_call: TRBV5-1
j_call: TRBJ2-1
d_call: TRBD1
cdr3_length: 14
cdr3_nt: TGCGCCAGCAGCCTACAGACAGGGGGCAATGAGCAGTTCTTC
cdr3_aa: CASSLQTGGNEQFF

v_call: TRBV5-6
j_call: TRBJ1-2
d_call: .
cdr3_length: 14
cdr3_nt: TGTGCCAGCAGCTCCCTTGGAGGGAGCTATGGCTACACCTTC
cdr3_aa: CASSSLGGSYGYTF

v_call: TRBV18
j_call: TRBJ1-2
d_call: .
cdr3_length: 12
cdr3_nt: TGTGCCAGCTCACCAGCGGCATTCGGCTACACCTTC
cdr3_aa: CASSPAAFGYTF

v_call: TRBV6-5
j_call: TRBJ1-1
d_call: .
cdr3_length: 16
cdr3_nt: TGTGCCAGCAGTTACTGGGGGCCGAGGTGGAACACTGAAGCTTTCTTT
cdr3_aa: CASSYWGPRWNTEAFF

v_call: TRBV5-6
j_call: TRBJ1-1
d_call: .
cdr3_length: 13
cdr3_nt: TGTGCCAGCACCCTAGGCCTGAACACTGAAGCTTTCTTT
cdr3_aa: CASTLGLNTEAFF

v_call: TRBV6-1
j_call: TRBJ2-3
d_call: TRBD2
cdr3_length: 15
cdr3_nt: TGTGCCAGCAGTACCGGACTAGCAGTCGCGGATACGCAGTATTTT
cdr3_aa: CASSTGLAVADTQYF

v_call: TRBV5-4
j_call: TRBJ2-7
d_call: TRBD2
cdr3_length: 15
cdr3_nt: TGTGCCAGCAGCTTGCCTAGCGGGGCTTCCTACGAGCAGTACTTC
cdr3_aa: CASSLPSGASYEQYF

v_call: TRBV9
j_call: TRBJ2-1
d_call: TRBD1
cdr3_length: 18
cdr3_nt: TGTGCCAGCAGCACACCTGAGACAGGGGGGCTGGGATACAATGAGCAGTTCTTC
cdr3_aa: CASSTPETGGLGYNEQFF

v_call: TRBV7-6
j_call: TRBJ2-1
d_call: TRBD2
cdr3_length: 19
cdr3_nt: TGTGCCAGCAGCTTGGCTAGCGGGGGGTTGCGATTCTCCGACAATGAGCAGTTCTTC
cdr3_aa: CASSLASGGLRFSDNEQFF

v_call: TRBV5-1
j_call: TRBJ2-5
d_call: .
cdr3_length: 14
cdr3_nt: TGCGCCAGCATCTCGGGGGACAGCTTAAAGACCCAGTACTTC
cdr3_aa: CASISGDSLKTQYF

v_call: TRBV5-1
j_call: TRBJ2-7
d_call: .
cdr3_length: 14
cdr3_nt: TGCGCCAGCAGCTTGGCCGCAGGTGCCAACGAGCAGTACTTC
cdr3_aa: CASSLAAGANEQYF

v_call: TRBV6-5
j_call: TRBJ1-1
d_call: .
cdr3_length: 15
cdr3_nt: TGTGCCAGCAGTTACTCATACAGCCTGAACACTGAAGCTTTCTTT
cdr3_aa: CASSYSYSLNTEAFF

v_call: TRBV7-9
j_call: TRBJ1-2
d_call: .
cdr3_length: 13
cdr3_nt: TGTGCCAGCAGCCCACAGGGTGACTATGGCTACACCTTC
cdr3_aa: CASSPQGDYGYTF

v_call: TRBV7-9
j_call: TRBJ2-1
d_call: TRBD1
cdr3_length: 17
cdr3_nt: TGTGCCAGCAGCTTCACTCCGGGACAGGGGATCTACAATGAGCAGTTCTTC
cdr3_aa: CASSFTPGQGIYNEQFF

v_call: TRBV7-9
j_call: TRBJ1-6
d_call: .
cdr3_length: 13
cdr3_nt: TGTGCCAGCAGCTTAGTTACGGGAGGACCCCTCCACTTT
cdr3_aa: CASSLVTGGPLHF

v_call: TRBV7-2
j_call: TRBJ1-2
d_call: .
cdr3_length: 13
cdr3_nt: TGTGCCAGCAGCCCCCGGAGTAGGACAGGCTACACCTTC
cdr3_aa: CASSPRSRTGYTF

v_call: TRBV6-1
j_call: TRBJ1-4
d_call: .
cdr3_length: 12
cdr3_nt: TGTGCCAGCAGTGGACAGTTCGAAAAACTGTTTTTT
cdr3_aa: CASSGQFEKLFF

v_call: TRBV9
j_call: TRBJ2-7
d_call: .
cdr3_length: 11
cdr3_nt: TGTGCCACCTCCGGAGGGCGCGAGCAGTACTTC
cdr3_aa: CATSGGREQYF

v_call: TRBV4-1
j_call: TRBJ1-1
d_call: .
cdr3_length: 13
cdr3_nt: TGCGCCAGCAGCCAAGTAACGGGATCTGAAGCTTTCTTT
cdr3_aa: CASSQVTGSEAFF

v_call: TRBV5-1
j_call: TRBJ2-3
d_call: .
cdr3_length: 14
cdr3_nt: TGCGCCAGCATCCCCCGACTAGATTCGGATACGCAGTATTTT
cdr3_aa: CASIPRLDSDTQYF

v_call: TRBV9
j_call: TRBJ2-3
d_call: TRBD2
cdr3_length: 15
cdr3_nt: TGTGCCAGCAGCGTCGGGGGGGACACGACAGATACGCAGTATTTT
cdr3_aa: CASSVGGDTTDTQYF

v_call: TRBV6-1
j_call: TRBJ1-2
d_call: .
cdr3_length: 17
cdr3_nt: TGTGCCAGCAGTGAAGGCCCGGGGGAGGGCCGGTTATATGGCTACACCTTC
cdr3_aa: CASSEGPGEGRLYGYTF

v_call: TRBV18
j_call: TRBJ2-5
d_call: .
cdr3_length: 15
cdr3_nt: TGTGCCAGCTCACCCCCGACTGGGTTTATCGAGACCCAGTACTTC
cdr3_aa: CASSPPTGFIETQYF

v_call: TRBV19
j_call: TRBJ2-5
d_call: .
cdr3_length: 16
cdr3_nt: TGTGCCAGTAGTATCTGGAACGGAGGCAGCAAAGAGACCCAGTACTTC
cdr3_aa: CASSIWNGGSKETQYF

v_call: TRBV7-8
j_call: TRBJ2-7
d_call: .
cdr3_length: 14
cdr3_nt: TGTGCCAGCAGCTTAGTACAGGGCCCCTACGAGCAGTACTTC
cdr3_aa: CASSLVQGPYEQYF

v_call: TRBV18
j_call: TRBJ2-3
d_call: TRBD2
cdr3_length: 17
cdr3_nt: TGTGCCAGCTCACTAACTAGCGGGGGGCCAAGCACAGATACGCAGTATTTT
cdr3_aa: CASSLTSGGPSTDTQYF

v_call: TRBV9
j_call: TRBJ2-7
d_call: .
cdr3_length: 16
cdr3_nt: TGTGCCAGCAGCGTGGGACAAAGCGGATTTACCTACGAGCAGTACTTC
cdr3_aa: CASSVGQSGFTYEQYF

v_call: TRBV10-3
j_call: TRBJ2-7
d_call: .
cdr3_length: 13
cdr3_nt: TGTGCCATCAGTGATGGTTCGACTTACGAGCAGTACTTC
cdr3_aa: CAISDGSTYEQYF

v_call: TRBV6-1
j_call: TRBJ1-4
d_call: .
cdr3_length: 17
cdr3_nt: TGTGCCAGCAGTGAACTATTCGTGGGAGGAAGGCGGGAAAAACTGTTTTTT
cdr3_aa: CASSELFVGGRREKLFF

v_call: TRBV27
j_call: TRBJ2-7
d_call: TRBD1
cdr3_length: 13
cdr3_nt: TGTGCCAGCAGTCTCCGGGACAGCTACGAGCAGTACTTC
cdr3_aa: CASSLRDSYEQYF

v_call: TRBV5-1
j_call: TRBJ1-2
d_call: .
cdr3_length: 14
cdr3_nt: TGCGCCAGCAGCTTGGCTGGGACATACGATGGCTACACCTTC
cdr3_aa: CASSLAGTYDGYTF

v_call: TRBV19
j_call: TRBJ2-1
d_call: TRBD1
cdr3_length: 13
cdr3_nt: TGTGCCAGTAGTAGGGGACAGGTCAATGAGCAGTTCTTC
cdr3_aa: CASSRGQVNEQFF

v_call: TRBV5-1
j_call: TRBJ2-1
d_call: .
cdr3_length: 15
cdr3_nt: TGCGCCAGCACCCAACTAGCTTTGGGGGACAATGAGCAGTTCTTC
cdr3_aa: CASTQLALGDNEQFF

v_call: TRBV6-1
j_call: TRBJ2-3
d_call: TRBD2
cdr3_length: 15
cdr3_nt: TGTGCCAGCAGTGGGACTAGCGGGGGGGCAGATACGCAGTATTTT
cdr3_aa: CASSGTSGGADTQYF

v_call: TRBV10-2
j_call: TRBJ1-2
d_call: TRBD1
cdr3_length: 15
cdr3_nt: TGCGCCAGCAGTGTCTCAATAAGACAGGGGTATGGCTACACCTTC
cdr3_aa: CASSVSIRQGYGYTF

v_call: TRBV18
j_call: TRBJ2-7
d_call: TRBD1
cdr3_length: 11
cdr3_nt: TGTGCCAGCTCACCAGGACAGGGGCAGTACTTC
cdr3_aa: CASSPGQGQYF

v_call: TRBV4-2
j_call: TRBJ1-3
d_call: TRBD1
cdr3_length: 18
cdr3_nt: TGTGCCAGCAGCCGAGCGGGACAGGCTTTTAGCTCTGGAAACACCATATATTTT
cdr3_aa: CASSRAGQAFSSGNTIYF

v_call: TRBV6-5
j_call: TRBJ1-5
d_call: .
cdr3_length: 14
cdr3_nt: TGTGCCAGCAGTTACTCGGGAGAATATCAGCCCCAGCATTTT
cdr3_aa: CASSYSGEYQPQHF

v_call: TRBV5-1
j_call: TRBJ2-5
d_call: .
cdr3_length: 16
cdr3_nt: TGCGCCAGCAGCCTAAGTCCGCTACAGATACAAGAGACCCAGTACTTC
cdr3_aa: CASSLSPLQIQETQYF